This T cell receptor beta chain was retrieved from a study of blood T cell repertoires in COVID-19 (dated by TCRdb to 2019 to 2021). Regarding the research as a whole: Collaborator samples came from the United States, Italy and Spain and covered acute and convalescent phases of COVID-19. Where available, HLA class I and class II types were taken from metadata supplied by the sample provider and were not determined by assay-based typing. The repertoires were made available in a free public database intended to serve as a resource for research on the immune response to SARS-CoV-2. A de-identified subject ID, COVID-19 status, age in years and sex were almost always included in the sample metadata. The material from the prospective study consisted of cDNA or gDNA derived from T cells, B-cell-depleted T cells, or PBMCs. The dataset comprised deeply sampled blood TCRbeta repertoires from subjects exposed to, actively infected with, or recovered from COVID-19. Samples came from the ongoing ImmuneRACE study (first 160 participants) plus 1,254 subjects from 6 global collaborators.

Collaborating institutions collected whole blood in K2EDTA tubes following their own protocols. For TCRbeta analysis, collaborators shipped samples as frozen whole blood, isolated PBMCs, or DNA extracted from either of those sample types. As regards this clone: This clone's antigen is unknown. Base qualities are missing; no much larger clone stands one base away.

CDR1 is given as SGHNT and CDR2 as YYREEE, both from the germline V gene (reference sequence). From V the trimming removes 4 bases and from J it removes 7 bases, while the gene matches leave 10 bases of the junction unaccounted for. The CDR3 holds 17 amino acids from the cysteine to the phenylalanine. Only the CDR3 DNA is retained, 51 bases long and in frame from the first base. Overall study results and their limits: The quantity of clinical and demographic metadata differed by source and by participant and was supplied without curation.

TCRbeta CDR3 regions were amplified from genomic DNA by means of the immunoSEQ Assay, a bias-controlled multiplex PCR. As for the original processing: Nucleated cell counts per sample were estimated from amplification of reference gene primers within the assay. To quantify the absolute abundance of each unique TCRbeta CDR3 rearrangement, sequence reads were collapsed and filtered. Productive Simpson clonality was computed per sample as the square root of Simpson's diversity index over productive rearrangements. TCRdb's version of the immuneACCESS table is confined to in-frame rearrangements and falls short of the full clone set. An unresolved V gene accounts for under half of the shortfall where checked; the remainder is of unknown origin. D and trimming were read from the DNA, whereas the V and J calls and clone size are those reported in that table. In this sample the table shows tens of thousands of clones, about four fifths of which occur a single time. The biggest ten clones account for around 9.7% of the sample.

The receptor chain draws on TRBV5-4 and TRBJ2-1; 14 bases in the middle match TRBD2. Sequences were obtained from peripheral blood. The clonotype was recovered from a human donor in a cohort sampled during active COVID-19. The sequenced DNA: TGTGCCAGCAGCGTGGGGACTAGCGGGAGTTGGGCGAATGAGCAGTTCTTC. The encoded protein is CASSVGTSGSWANEQFF.